This T cell receptor (beta chain) was recorded in a study of yellow fever vaccine responses in identical twins. MiXCR, applied by TCRdb to the RT-PCR reads, yields one record per CDR3 protein. The table has around 16,000 distinct CDR3 sequences, approximately 82% seen once. This TCR was recovered from a woman aged 18-29 years who received the yellow fever vaccine. Sample: T cells from blood (PBMCs), unsorted or a sorted subset (not recorded which), taken before or after yellow fever vaccination (not recorded which).

For the CDR3, the DNA is TGTGCCAGCAGTCAGTCCTACGAGCAGTACTTC. The encoded protein is CASSQSYEQYF. The rearrangement uses TRBV12-3 or TRBV12-4 and TRBJ2-7; D remains ambiguous. The V and J ends lost 5 bases and 1 base respectively, with 3 bases between them. The CDR3 extends over 11 amino acids.